What follows is one TCR beta chain and its context. Antigen specificity is unknown. TCRdb re-called the 5' RACE reads; one entry per CDR3 protein, DNA not given. This sample's table has 200,000 to 250,000 distinct CDR3 sequences. Every single donor had a roughly 2.5 ml blood sample drawn. This CDR3 spans 15 amino acids. Germline loops: CDR1 SGHTA, CDR2 FQGNSA. This record belongs to a study of monozygotic twins with inflammatory bowel disease. Notes on the study in general: Patient-specific immunosuppressive treatments may have made repertoires more variable. A single strong IBD-associated signal or clonotype was not supported by the findings.

The J gene is TRBJ1-1, the V gene TRBV7-2. The TCR comes from a human donor with ulcerative colitis or Crohn's disease, or a healthy co-twin of an affected twin (not recorded which). The sample consisted of blood. CDR3 protein: CASSSGRLVNTEAFF.